A single TCR beta chain is shown here with its context. The data are from a study of blood T cell repertoires in COVID-19. About the research overall: The samples span acute and convalescent COVID-19 from the United States, Italy and Spain. From T cells, B-cell-depleted T cells, or PBMCs came the material, which was cDNA or gDNA.

In the study's own analysis: The assay estimated nucleated cells by amplifying reference gene primers. This table comes from immunoSEQ multiplex PCR, and its TCRdb copy is limited to in-frame clones, with some not included. Clone size and the V and J calls come from that table; the DNA yielded D and trimming. This table holds about 310,000 clones, 80% to 90% found once. The TCR originated in a woman aged 50 to 60 who had recovered from COVID-19. The sequenced sample consisted of peripheral blood.

CDR3 residues: CASSLNSLSSGNTIYF. The CDR3 region has the DNA TGTGCCAGCAGCTTAAACAGCTTGAGCTCTGGAAACACCATATATTTT. The chain employs TRBV7-2 and TRBJ1-3; D not resolved. Trimming removed 2 bases at V and 0 bases at J, with 11 bases between. This CDR3 comprises 16 residues. The germline V gene has CDR1 SGHTA and CDR2 FQGNSA.